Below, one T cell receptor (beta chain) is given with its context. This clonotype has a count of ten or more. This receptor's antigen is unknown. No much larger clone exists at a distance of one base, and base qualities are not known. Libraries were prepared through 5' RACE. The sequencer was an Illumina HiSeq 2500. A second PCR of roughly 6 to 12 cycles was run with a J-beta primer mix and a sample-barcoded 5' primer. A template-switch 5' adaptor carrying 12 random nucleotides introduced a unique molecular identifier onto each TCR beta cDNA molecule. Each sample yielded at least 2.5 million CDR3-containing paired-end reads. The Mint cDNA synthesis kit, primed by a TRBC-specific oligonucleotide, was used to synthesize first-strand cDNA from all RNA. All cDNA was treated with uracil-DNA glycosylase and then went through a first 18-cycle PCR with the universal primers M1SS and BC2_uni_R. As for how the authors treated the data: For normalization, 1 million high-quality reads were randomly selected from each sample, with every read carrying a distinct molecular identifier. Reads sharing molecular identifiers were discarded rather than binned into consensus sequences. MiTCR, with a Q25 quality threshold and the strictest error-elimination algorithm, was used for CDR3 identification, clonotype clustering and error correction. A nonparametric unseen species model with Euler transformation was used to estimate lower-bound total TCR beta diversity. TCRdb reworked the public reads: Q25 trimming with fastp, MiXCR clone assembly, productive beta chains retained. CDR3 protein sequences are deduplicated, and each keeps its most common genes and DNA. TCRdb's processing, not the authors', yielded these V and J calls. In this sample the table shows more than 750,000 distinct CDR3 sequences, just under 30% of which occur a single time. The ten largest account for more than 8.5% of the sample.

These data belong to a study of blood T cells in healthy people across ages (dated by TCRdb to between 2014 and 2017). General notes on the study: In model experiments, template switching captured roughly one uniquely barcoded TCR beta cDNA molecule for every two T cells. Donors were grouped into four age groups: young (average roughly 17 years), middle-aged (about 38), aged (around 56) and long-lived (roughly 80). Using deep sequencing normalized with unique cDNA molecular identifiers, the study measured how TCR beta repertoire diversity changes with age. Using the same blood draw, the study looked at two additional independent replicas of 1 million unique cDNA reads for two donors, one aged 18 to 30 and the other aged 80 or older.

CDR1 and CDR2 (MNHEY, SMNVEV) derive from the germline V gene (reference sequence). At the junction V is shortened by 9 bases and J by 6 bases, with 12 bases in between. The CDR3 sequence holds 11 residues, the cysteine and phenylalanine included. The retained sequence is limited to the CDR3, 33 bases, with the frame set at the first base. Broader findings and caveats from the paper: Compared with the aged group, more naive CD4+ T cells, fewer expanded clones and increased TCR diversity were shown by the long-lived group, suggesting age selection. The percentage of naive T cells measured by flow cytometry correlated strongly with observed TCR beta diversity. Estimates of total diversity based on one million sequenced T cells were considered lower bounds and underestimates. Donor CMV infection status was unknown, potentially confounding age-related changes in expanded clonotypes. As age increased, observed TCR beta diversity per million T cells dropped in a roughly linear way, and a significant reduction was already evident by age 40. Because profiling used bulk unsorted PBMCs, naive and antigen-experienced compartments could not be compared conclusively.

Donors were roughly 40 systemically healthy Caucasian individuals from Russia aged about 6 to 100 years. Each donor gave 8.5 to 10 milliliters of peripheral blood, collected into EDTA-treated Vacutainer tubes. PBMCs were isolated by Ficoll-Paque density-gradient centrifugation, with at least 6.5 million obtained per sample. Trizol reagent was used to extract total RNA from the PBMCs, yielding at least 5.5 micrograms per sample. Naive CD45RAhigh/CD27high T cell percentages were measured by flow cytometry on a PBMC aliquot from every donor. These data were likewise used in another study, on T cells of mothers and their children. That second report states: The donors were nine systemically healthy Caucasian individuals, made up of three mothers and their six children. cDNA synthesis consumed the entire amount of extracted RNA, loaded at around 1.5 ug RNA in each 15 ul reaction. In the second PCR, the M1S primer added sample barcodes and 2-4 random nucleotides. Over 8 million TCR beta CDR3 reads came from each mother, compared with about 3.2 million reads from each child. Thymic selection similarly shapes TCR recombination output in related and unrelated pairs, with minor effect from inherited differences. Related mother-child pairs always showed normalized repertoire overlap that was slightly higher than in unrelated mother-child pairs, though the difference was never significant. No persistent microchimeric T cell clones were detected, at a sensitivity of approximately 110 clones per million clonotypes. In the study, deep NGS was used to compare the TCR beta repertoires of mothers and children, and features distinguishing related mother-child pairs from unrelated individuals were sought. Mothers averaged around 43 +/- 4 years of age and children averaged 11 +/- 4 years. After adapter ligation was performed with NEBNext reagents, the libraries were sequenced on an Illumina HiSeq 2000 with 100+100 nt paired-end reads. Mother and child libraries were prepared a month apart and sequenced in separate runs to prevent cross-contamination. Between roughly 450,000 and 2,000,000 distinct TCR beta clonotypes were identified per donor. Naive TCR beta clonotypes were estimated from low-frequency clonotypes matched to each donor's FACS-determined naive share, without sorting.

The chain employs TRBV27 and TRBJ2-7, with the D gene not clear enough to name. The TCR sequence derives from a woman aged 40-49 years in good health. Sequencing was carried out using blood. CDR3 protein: CARRGFFEQYF. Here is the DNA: TGTGCCAGGCGTGGGTTCTTCGAGCAGTACTTC.